The TCR beta chain under discussion was sequenced for a study of T cell responses to AZD1222 COVID-19 vaccine (dated by TCRdb to 2020 to 2023). For the wider study: Because spike-specific TCR depth and breadth did not differ between the two schedules, AZD1222 recipients who got a second dose at roughly 4 weeks were pooled with those who got a second dose at roughly 12 weeks. TCR sequencing covered 233 trial participants: about 210 given two doses of AZD1222 and around 25 given two doses of MenACWY control vaccine. Trial participants were enrolled by age into 18-55, 56-69 and 70-plus year subgroups, with roughly 160, 29 and 62 TCR-sequenced participants respectively.

The investigation overall reported the following: Only 5 to 7 AZD1222 recipients were SARS-CoV-2 seropositive at baseline, limiting conclusions about previously exposed vaccinees. Because no day 14 peak-response samples were available, repertoires were characterized only after the peak T cell response. Reportedly, close to half of the unique spike-specific TCRs recognized epitopes lying outside the regions that are mutated in the B.1.351 and B.1.1.7 variants. After two AZD1222 doses, both the breadth and the depth of spike-specific TCRs were significantly higher than at day 0 and than in MenACWY recipients. The 56-69-year group was small, and its depth increase did not reach significance, likely because of low power. CD4 TCRs associated with the vaccine covered the entire spike protein, and the dominant responses were in regions 160-218 and 743-854. Participants were mostly white British, with more females than males. The authors suggested clonal diversity may have been underestimated.

The CDR3 regions of human TCRbeta chains were analyzed by immunosequencing. The paper's processing steps were these. TCRs in the repertoires were matched against a reference library of SARS-CoV-2-specific TCRs that had been generated with the MIRA antigen-specificity platform. Breadth was defined as the fraction of unique TCRs that were SARS-CoV-2-associated. Depth was defined as the fraction of total T cells that were SARS-CoV-2-associated. Using the MIRA data, each spike-specific TCR was mapped to the spike region that the TCR reacts to and placed in a CD4 or CD8 class. Log10-transformed breadth and depth values were compared by one-way ANOVA with Sidak's multiple comparisons tests. TCRdb holds this immuneACCESS table with in-frame rearrangements only. Some clones are missing; in checked studies, unresolved V genes explain under half, and the rest has no known cause. The V and J calls and the clone size are those of that table, but D and trimming were determined from the DNA. This sample comprises around 91,000 clones, nearly 90% of them detected only once. The ten largest account for about 19% of the sample.

The germline V gene yields SGHTA for CDR1 and FQGTGA for CDR2. V lost 4 bases and J lost 2 bases; the stretch between them is 8 bases long. The CDR3 contains 13 residues, cysteine and phenylalanine counted. The retained sequence is limited to the CDR3, 39 bases, with the frame set at the first base. The time point label, as the study defines it: baseline before first vaccination. Vaccinee samples came from UK trials COV001 and COV002, including a single-blind randomized controlled phase 2/3 trial of AZD1222 (ChAdOx1 nCoV-19) in healthy adults. For TCRbeta chain sequencing, PBMC samples from trial participants were taken at day 0 and at day 28 after the second dose. As concerns this clone: The specificity of this receptor is unknown. No base quality values were provided; no much bigger clone lies one nucleotide off.

The material was peripheral blood, obtained on day 0 of AZD1222 vaccination. This TCR derives from an adult in good health. Recombination joined TRBV7-3 with TRBJ1-1; 6 matching bases give a weak D call of TRBD1. The nucleotide sequence is TGTGCCAGCAGCTGGACAGTAAACACTGAAGCTTTCTTT. Protein translation: CASSWTVNTEAFF.